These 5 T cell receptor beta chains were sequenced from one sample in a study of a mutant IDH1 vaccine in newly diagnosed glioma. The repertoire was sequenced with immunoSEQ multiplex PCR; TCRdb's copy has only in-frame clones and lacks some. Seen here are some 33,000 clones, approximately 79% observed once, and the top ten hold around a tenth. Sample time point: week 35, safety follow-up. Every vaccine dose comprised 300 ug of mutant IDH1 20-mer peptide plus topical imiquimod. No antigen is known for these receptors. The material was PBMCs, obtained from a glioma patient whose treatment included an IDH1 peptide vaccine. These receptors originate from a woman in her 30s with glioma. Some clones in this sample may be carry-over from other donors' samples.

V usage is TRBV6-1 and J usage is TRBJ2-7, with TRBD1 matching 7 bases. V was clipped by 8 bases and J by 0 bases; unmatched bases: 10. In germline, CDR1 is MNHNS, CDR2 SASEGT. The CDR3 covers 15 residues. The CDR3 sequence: CASARGRLSSYEQYF. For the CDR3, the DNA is TGTGCCAGCGCTAGGGGGCGGCTAAGCTCCTACGAGCAGTACTTC.

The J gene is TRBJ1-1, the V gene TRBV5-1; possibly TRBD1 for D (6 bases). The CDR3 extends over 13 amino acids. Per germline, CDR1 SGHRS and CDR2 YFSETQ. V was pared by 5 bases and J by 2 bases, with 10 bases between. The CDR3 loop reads CASSPGQNTEAFF. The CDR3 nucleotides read TGCGCCAGCAGTCCGGGACAAAACACTGAAGCTTTCTTT.

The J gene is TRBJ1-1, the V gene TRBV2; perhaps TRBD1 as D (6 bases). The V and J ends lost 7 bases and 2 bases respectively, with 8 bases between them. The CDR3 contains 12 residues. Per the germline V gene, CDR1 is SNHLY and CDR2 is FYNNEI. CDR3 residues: CASKGGNTEAFF. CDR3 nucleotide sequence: TGTGCCAGCAAGGGGGGAAACACTGAAGCTTTCTTT.

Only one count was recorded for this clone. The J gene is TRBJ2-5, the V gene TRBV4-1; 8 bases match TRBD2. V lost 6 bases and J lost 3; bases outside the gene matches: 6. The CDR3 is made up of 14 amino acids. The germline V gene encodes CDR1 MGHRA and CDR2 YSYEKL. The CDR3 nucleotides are TGCGCCAGCAGTCATTCGGGAGGGGAAGAGACCCAGTACTTC. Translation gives CASSHSGGEETQYF.

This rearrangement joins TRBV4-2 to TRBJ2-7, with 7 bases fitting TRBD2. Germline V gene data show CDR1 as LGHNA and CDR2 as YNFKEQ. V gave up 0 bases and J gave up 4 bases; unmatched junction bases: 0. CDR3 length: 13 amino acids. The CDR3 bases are TGTGCCAGCAGCCAAGAACTAGCGTACGAGCAGTACTTC. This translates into CASSQELAYEQYF.